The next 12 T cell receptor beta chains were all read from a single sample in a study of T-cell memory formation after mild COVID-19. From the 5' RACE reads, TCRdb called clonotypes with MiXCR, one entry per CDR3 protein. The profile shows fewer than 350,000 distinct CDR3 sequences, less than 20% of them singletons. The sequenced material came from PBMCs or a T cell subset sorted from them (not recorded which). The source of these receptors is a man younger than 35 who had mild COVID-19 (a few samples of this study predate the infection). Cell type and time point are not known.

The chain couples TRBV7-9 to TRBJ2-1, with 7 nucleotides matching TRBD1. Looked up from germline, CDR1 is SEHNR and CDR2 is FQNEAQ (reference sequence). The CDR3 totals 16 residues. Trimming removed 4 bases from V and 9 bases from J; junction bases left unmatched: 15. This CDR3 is CASSSGARGQLGEQFF. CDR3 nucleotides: TGTGCCAGCAGCTCTGGGGCAAGGGGGCAACTGGGTGAGCAGTTCTTC.

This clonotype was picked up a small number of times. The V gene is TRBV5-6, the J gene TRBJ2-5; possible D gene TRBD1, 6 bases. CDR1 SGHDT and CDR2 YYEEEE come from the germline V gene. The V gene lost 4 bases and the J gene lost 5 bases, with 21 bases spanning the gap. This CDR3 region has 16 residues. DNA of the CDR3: TGTGCCAGCAGCCTGGAAATCAGCAGGGGTCCGGAGACCCAGTACTTC. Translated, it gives CASSLEISRGPETQYF.

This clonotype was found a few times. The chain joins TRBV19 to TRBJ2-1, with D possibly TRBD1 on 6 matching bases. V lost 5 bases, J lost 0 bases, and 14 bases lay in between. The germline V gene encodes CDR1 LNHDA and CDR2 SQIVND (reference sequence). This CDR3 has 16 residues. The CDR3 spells CASSGPGQSSYNEQFF. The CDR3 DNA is TGTGCCAGTAGTGGGCCCGGACAGAGCTCCTACAATGAGCAGTTCTTC. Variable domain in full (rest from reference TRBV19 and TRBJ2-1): DGGITQSPKYLFRKEGQNVTLSCEQNLNHDAMYWYRQDPGQGLRLIYYSQIVNDFQKGDIAEGYSVSREKKESFPLTVTSAQKNPTAFYLCASSGPGQSSYNEQFFGPGTRLTVL.

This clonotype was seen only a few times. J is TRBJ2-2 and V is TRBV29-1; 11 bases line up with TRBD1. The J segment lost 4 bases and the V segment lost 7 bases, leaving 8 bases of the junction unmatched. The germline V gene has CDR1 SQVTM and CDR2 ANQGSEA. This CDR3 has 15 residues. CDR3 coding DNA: TGCAGCGGGGGACCGGGACAGGGGGGCACCGGGGAGCTGTTTTTT. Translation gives CSGGPGQGGTGELFF.

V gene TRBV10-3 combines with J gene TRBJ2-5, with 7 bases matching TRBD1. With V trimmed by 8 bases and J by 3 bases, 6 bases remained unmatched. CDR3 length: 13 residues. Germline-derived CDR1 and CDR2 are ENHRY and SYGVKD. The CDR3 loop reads CAIGRQGEETQYF. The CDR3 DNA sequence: TGTGCCATCGGCCGACAGGGAGAAGAGACCCAGTACTTC.

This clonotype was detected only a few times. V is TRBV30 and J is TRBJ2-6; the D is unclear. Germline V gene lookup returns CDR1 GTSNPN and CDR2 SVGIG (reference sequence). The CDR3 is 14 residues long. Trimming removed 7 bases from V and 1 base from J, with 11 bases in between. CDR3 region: CALDVGSGANVLTF. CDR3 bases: TGTGCCTTGGACGTCGGGTCTGGGGCCAACGTCCTGACTTTC.

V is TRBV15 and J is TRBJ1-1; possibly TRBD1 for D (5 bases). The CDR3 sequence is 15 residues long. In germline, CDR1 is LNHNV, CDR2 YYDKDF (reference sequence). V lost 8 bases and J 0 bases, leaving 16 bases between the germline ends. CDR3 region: CATSARQPVNTEAFF. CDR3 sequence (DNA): TGTGCCACCTCAGCCCGACAGCCGGTGAACACTGAAGCTTTCTTT.

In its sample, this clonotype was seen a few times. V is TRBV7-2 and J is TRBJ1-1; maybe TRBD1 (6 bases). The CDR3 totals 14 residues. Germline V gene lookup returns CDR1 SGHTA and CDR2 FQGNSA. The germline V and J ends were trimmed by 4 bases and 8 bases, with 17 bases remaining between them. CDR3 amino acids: CASSSWGGRAEAFF. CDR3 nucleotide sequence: TGTGCCAGCAGCTCCTGGGGGGGCAGGGCGGAAGCTTTCTTT.

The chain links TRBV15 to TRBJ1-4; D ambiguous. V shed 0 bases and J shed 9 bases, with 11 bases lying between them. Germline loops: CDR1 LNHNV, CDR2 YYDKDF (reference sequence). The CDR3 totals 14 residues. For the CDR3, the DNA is TGTGCCACCAGCAGAGATTTGGCGGGGAAAAAACTGTTTTTT. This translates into CATSRDLAGKKLFF.

The CDR3 protein is CSARDGRSGWVNQPQHF. CDR3 nucleotides: TGCAGTGCTAGAGATGGTCGGTCAGGGTGGGTCAATCAGCCCCAGCATTTT. The chain recombines TRBV20-1 with TRBJ1-5, with TRBD1 as a possible D gene (5 bases). V was clipped by 0 bases and J by 3 bases, with 18 bases between them. CDR3 size: 17 residues. Germline lookup yields CDR1 DFQATT and CDR2 SNEGSKA (reference sequence).

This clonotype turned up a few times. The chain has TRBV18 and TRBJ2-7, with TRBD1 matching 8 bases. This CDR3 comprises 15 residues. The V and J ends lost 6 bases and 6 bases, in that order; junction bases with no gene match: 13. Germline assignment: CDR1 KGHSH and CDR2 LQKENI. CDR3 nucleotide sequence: TGTGCCAGCTCCCCCGGGACAGGTGGATTGCGCGAGCAGTACGTC. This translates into CASSPGTGGLREQYV.

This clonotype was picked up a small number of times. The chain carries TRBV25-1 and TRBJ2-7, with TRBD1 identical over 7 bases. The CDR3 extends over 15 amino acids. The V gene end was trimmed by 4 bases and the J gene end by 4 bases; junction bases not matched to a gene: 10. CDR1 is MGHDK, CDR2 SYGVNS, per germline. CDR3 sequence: CASSAGQPGSYEQYF. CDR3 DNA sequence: TGTGCCAGCAGTGCGGGACAGCCGGGGTCGTACGAGCAGTACTTC.